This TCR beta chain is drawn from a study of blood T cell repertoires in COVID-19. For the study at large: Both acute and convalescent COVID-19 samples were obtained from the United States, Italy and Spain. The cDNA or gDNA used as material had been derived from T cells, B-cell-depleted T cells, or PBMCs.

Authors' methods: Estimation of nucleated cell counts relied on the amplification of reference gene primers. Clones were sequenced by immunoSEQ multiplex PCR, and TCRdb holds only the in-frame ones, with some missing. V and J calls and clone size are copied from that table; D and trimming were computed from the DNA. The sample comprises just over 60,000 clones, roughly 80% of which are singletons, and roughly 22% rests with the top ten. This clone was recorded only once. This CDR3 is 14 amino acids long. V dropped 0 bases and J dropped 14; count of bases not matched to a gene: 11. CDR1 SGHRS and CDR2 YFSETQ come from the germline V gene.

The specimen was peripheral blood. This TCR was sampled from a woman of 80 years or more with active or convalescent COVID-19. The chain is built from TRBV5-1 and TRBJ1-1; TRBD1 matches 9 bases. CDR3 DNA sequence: TGCGCCAGCAGCTTGGATAGTGGACAGGGGAAAAAATTCTTT. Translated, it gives CASSLDSGQGKKFF.